This paragraph covers one T cell receptor beta chain sequence. These data are taken from a study of blood T cell repertoires in COVID-19. CDR3 size: 15 residues. V lost 2 bases and J 2 bases, leaving 10 bases between the germline ends. Germline-derived CDR1 and CDR2 are KGHSH and LQKENI. Profiled with immunoSEQ multiplex PCR; TCRdb holds only in-frame clones, not every one. The sample has approximately 240,000 clones, 85% to 95% seen once. The sequenced sample consisted of peripheral blood. This receptor was taken from a man aged 30 to 39 with COVID-19, enrolled during active disease. The chain combines TRBV18 with TRBJ1-5, with TRBD1 as a possible D gene (5 bases). The CDR3 reads CASSPAGVGNQPQHF. DNA of the CDR3: TGTGCCAGCTCACCAGCGGGGGTGGGCAATCAGCCCCAGCATTTT.